This TCR beta chain appears in the sequencing data of a study of molecular identifiers for immune sequencing clone quantification. Trimming shortened V by 1 base and J by 4 bases, and 11 bases separated the two germline ends. In germline, CDR1 is MGHRA, CDR2 YSYEKL. This CDR3 is built from 15 residues. TCRdb re-derived calls from the PCR reads in MiXCR, one entry per CDR3 protein. The sample lists nearly 650,000 distinct CDR3 sequences, approximately 24% occurring once. This clonotype was observed at least ten times. What it binds is not known. Sorted cell numbers of about 19,000 to 1,000,000, with 10%, 30% or 50% RNA, served as input for naive CD8 libraries. Study results and caveats: In naive cells, clones above 20 RNA copies held under 1% of molecules, whereas in effector cells they held over 97%. Barcodes shared by identical TCR molecules could lead to underestimated sizes of highly expanded clones. Approximately 980,000 naive cells reportedly did not prevent detection of spiked Jurkat TCR RNA from one cell.

This chain joins TRBV4-1 and TRBJ1-5; D is uncertain. The clonotype was recovered from a human donor in good health. Some libraries in this study had Jurkat cell RNA spiked in. The sample comprised naive CD8+ T cells from blood, with Jurkat cell RNA spiked in. Subset given: FACS-sorted CD8+CD4-CCR7+CD45RA+ naive T cells. In DNA form, the CDR3 reads TGCGCCAGCAGCCAAGCCACGACACTTAATCAGCCCCAGCATTTT. It specifies CASSQATTLNQPQHF.